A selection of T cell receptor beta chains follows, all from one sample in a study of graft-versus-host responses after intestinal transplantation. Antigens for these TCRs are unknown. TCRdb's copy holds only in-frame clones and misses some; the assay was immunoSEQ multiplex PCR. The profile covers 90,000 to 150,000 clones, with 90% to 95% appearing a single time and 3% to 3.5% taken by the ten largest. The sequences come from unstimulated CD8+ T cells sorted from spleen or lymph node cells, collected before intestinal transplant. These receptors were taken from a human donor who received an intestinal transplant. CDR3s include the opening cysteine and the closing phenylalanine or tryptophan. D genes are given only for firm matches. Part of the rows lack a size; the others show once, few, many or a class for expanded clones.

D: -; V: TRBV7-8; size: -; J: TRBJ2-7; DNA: TGTGCCAGCAGCGGGCCCTACGAGCAGTACTTC; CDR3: CASSGPYEQYF
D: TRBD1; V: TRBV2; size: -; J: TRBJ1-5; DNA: TGTGCCAGCAGTGGTGGGCAGGGGGCGAGTCAGCCCCAGCATTTT; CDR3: CASSGGQGASQPQHF
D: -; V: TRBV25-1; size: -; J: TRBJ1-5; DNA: TGTGCCAGCAGGGACCCGAAAAATAGCAATCAGCCCCAGCATTTT; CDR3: CASRDPKNSNQPQHF
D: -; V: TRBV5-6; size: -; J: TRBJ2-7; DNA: TGTGCCAGCAGATCGCAGGGTCAAGGCTCCTACGAGCAGTACTTC; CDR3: CASRSQGQGSYEQYF
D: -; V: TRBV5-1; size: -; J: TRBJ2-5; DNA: TGCGCCAGCAGCTTGGTCTCCGGGAGACAGGAGACCCAGTACTTC; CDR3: CASSLVSGRQETQYF
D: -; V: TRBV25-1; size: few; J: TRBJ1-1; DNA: TGTGCCAGCAGTGACTACAGGACTGAAGCTTTCTTT; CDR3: CASSDYRTEAFF
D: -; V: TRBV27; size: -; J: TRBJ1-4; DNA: TGTGCCAGCAGTTTATTCCAAGGAACTAATGAAAAACTGTTTTTT; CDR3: CASSLFQGTNEKLFF
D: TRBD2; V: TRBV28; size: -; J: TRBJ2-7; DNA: TGTGCCAGCAGTTTGGCTCCGGGACTAGCGGAAGAGCAGTACTTC; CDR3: CASSLAPGLAEEQYF
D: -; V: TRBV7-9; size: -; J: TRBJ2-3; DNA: TGTGCCAGCAGCCCGACGGGGGTAAAGAGCACAGATACGCAGTATTTT; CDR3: CASSPTGVKSTDTQYF
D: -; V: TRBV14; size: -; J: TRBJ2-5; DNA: TGTGCCAGCAGTTTAGACGGAACAGGCTATCAAGAGACCCAGTACTTC; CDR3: CASSLDGTGYQETQYF
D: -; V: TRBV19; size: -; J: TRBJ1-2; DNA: TGTGCCAGTAGTATAGACCCGACGGTTAACTATGGCTACACCTTC; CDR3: CASSIDPTVNYGYTF
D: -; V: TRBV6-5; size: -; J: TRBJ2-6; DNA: TGTGCCAGCAGTTCCACAGGGTCTGGGGCCAACGTCCTGACTTTC; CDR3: CASSSTGSGANVLTF
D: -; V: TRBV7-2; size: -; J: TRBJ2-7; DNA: TGTGCCAGCAGCTCGTTACAGGGATCCTACGAGCAGTACTTC; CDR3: CASSSLQGSYEQYF
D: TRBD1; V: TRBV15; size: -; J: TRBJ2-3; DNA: TGTGCCACCAGCAGAGGCCCTACCGGGACAGGGGACACAGATACGCAGTATTTT; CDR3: CATSRGPTGTGDTDTQYF
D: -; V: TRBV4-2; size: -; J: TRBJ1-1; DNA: TGTGCCAGCAGCCCTGGACCGAGGGGCGATGAAGCTTTCTTT; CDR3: CASSPGPRGDEAFF
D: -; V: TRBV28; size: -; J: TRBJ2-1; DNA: TGTGCCAGCAGTTTCGGAGCGGACAATGAGCAGTTCTTC; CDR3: CASSFGADNEQFF
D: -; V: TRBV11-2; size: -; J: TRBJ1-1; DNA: TGTGCCAGCAGCCCCTCTACAGGGAGTCCGAACGCTGAAGCTTTCTTT; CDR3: CASSPSTGSPNAEAFF
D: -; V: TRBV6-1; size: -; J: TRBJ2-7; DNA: TGTGCCAGCAGTGAAGTCGGCCTGGCCTACGAGCAGTACTTC; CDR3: CASSEVGLAYEQYF
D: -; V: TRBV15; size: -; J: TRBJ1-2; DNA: TGTGCCACCAGCGAACGGAGGAACTATGGCTACACCTTC; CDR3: CATSERRNYGYTF
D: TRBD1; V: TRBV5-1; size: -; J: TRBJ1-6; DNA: TGCGCCAGCAGCTTTCTTTCACCAACAGGGGGCTCGAATTCACCCCTCCACTTT; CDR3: CASSFLSPTGGSNSPLHF
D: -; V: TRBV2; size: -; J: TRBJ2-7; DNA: TGTGCCAGCAGTGAGTCCAGGGCCTACTCCTACGAGCAGTACTTC; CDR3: CASSESRAYSYEQYF
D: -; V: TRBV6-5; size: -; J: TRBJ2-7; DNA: TGTGCCAGCAGGCCCTACAGGGAGGGGTCCTACGAGCAGTACTTC; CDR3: CASRPYREGSYEQYF
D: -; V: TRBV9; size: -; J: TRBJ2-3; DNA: TGTGCCAGCAGCGCGGGAGGGGGCTTTCGCACAGATACGCAGTATTTT; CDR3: CASSAGGGFRTDTQYF
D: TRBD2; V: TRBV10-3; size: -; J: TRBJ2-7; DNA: TGTGCCATCAGTGAACCGACGACTAGCGGGGTCTCCTACGAGCAGTACTTC; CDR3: CAISEPTTSGVSYEQYF
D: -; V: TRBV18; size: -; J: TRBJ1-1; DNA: TGTGCCAGCTCAAATCTCTATCGGGACACTGAAGCTTTCTTT; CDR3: CASSNLYRDTEAFF
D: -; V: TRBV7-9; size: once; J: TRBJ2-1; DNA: TGTGCCAGCAGCTTGGTCACTAGTGGTAGTGAGCAGTTCTTC; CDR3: CASSLVTSGSEQFF
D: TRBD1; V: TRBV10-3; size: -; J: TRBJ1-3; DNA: TGTGCCATCCTCGAGACAGGGGGAGGCTCTGGAAACACCATATATTTT; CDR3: CAILETGGGSGNTIYF